A selection of T cell receptor beta chains follows, all from one sample in a study of radiotherapy plus CTLA-4 blockade in lung cancer. Profiling relied on immunoSEQ multiplex PCR, and the TCRdb table lists in-frame clones only, not all of them. Of approximately 40,000 clones listed, approximately 80% are singletons. Sequencing used peripheral blood, obtained from a patient treated with radiotherapy plus ipilimumab. These receptors all stem from a human donor with non-small cell lung cancer whose response to radiotherapy plus ipilimumab could not be evaluated. Each CDR3 is given with its conserved first and last residue. The D gene is left open where the match is weak. Not all rows give a size; the values are once, few, many and, for expanded clones, a class.

clone_size	v_call	d_call	j_call	cdr3_aa	cdr3_nt
NA	TRBV5-1	NA	TRBJ1-4	CASRDQGQGGEKLFF	TGCGCCAGCAGAGACCAGGGCCAGGGCGGTGAAAAACTGTTTTTT
NA	TRBV19	NA	TRBJ2-5	CASSSGEETQYF	TGTGCCAGTAGTAGTGGGGAGGAGACCCAGTACTTC
few	TRBV18	TRBD2	TRBJ2-1	CASSPFGGGGYNEQFF	TGTGCCAGCTCACCGTTTGGCGGGGGGGGATACAATGAGCAGTTCTTC
NA	TRBV2	NA	TRBJ2-2	CASKSAAGELFF	TGTGCCAGCAAATCGGCGGCCGGGGAGCTGTTTTTT
few	TRBV28	NA	TRBJ1-4	CASSLFDSATNEKLFF	TGTGCCAGCAGTTTATTCGACAGTGCAACTAATGAAAAACTGTTTTTT
NA	TRBV18	TRBD1	TRBJ2-6	CASSPRDSSGANVLTF	TGTGCCAGCTCACCCCGGGACAGCTCTGGGGCCAACGTCCTGACTTTC
NA	TRBV7-6	TRBD1	TRBJ1-1	CASSSPGGKTEAFF	TGTGCCAGCAGTTCACCAGGGGGCAAAACTGAAGCTTTCTTT
NA	TRBV6-6	NA	TRBJ2-5	CASSRANNRAQETQYF	TGTGCCAGCAGTAGAGCTAATAACAGGGCCCAAGAGACCCAGTACTTC
few	TRBV7-3	TRBD1	TRBJ1-1	CASSSRGQGSAEAFF	TGTGCCAGCAGCTCTAGGGGACAGGGGTCGGCTGAAGCTTTCTTT
NA	TRBV7-2	NA	TRBJ2-1	CASASPGVVAANEQFF	TGTGCCAGCGCTAGCCCCGGGGTAGTAGCCGCAAATGAGCAGTTCTTC
NA	TRBV28	NA	TRBJ2-7	CASSSLEQPPYEQYF	TGTGCCAGCAGCTCCCTGGAGCAGCCCCCCTACGAGCAGTACTTC
NA	TRBV2	TRBD1	TRBJ2-1	CASISDRVYNEQFF	TGTGCCAGCATTTCGGACAGGGTGTACAATGAGCAGTTCTTC
NA	TRBV21-1	NA	TRBJ2-7	CASNTHRYEQYF	TGTGCCAGCAACACCCACCGCTACGAGCAGTACTTC
once	TRBV30	TRBD2	TRBJ2-3	CAWTAGGLADTQYF	TGTGCCTGGACGGCGGGGGGTCTCGCAGATACGCAGTATTTT
NA	TRBV9	TRBD1	TRBJ2-7	CASSSDRGGLYEQYF	TGTGCCAGCAGCTCCGACAGGGGGGGACTCTACGAGCAGTACTTC
NA	TRBV7-2	NA	TRBJ2-7	CASSSGGTSYYEQYF	TGTGCCAGCAGCTCGGGGGGCACCTCATACTACGAGCAGTACTTC
few	TRBV7-9	NA	TRBJ2-7	CASSPGSPYEQYF	TGTGCCAGCAGTCCAGGCTCGCCGTACGAGCAGTACTTC
NA	TRBV7-3	NA	TRBJ2-7	CASSFLGGDEQYF	TGTGCCAGCAGCTTTTTAGGCGGGGACGAGCAGTACTTC
few	TRBV25-1	NA	TRBJ2-5	CASSQTGHQETQYF	TGTGCCAGCAGTCAAACAGGACACCAAGAGACCCAGTACTTC
NA	TRBV5-1	TRBD1	TRBJ2-2	CASSWGQGDTGELFF	TGCGCCAGCAGCTGGGGACAGGGGGACACCGGGGAGCTGTTTTTT
NA	TRBV5-1	NA	TRBJ2-7	CASSLSLSYEQYF	TGCGCCAGCAGCTTGTCTCTCTCCTACGAGCAGTACTTC
few	TRBV4-3	NA	TRBJ2-7	CASSQDRGRAYEQYF	TGCGCCAGCAGCCAAGACAGGGGAAGGGCCTACGAGCAGTACTTC
NA	TRBV7-9	NA	TRBJ2-2	CASSYLRGNTGELFF	TGTGCCAGCAGCTACCTTAGGGGAAACACCGGGGAGCTGTTTTTT
NA	TRBV4-2	TRBD2	TRBJ2-3	CASSQDRAGGPDTQYF	TGTGCCAGCAGCCAAGATCGGGCGGGGGGGCCCGATACGCAGTATTTT
NA	TRBV4-1	TRBD2	TRBJ2-5	CASSQVGDPSGRGETQYF	TGCGCCAGCAGCCAAGTAGGGGACCCTAGCGGGAGAGGAGAGACCCAGTACTTC
NA	TRBV5-1	NA	TRBJ1-4	CASSLSGSDEKLFF	TGCGCCAGCAGCTTGTCAGGGTCGGACGAAAAACTGTTTTTT
NA	TRBV4-3	NA	TRBJ1-1	CASSQGTRDTEAFF	TGCGCCAGCAGCCAAGGGACGAGGGACACTGAAGCTTTCTTT
NA	TRBV27	TRBD1	TRBJ2-2	CASTRTGRTGELFF	TGTGCCAGCACCCGGACAGGGAGGACCGGGGAGCTGTTTTTT
NA	TRBV4-1	TRBD2	TRBJ2-2	CASSHAGANTGELFF	TGCGCCAGCAGCCACGCGGGAGCGAACACCGGGGAGCTGTTTTTT
NA	TRBV4-1	NA	TRBJ2-3	CASSQGDQRSTDTQYF	TGCGCCAGCAGCCAAGGGGATCAGCGGAGCACAGATACGCAGTATTTT
NA	TRBV29-1	TRBD2	TRBJ2-5	CSVDGGGGGETQYF	TGCAGCGTTGACGGCGGGGGTGGCGGGGAGACCCAGTACTTC
few	TRBV18	NA	TRBJ2-7	CASSPPLPSYEQYF	TGTGCCAGCTCACCACCTCTGCCTTCATACGAGCAGTACTTC
few	TRBV9	TRBD1	TRBJ1-2	CASSPSTGDYGYTF	TGTGCCAGCAGCCCCAGTACAGGGGACTATGGCTACACCTTC
once	TRBV7-2	NA	TRBJ2-7	CASSLGTATGEQYF	TGTGCCAGCAGCTTAGGAACAGCTACAGGCGAGCAGTACTTC
NA	TRBV28	TRBD1	TRBJ2-7	CASSLPGQGREQYF	TGTGCCAGCAGTTTACCGGGACAGGGGCGCGAGCAGTACTTC
NA	TRBV7-3	NA	TRBJ2-6	CASSLTVISEPSGANVLTF	TGTGCCAGCAGCTTAACGGTGATCAGCGAACCTTCTGGGGCCAACGTCCTGACTTTC
few	TRBV13	NA	TRBJ2-7	CASSHRKSEQYF	TGTGCCAGCAGCCACAGGAAGTCCGAGCAGTACTTC
NA	TRBV5-8	TRBD1	TRBJ2-7	CASSLIGTAYEQYF	TGTGCCAGCAGCTTGATCGGGACAGCCTACGAGCAGTACTTC
few	TRBV12-5	NA	TRBJ1-1	CASGTTGVDTEAFF	TGTGCTAGTGGGACGACGGGGGTGGACACTGAAGCTTTCTTT
NA	TRBV18	NA	TRBJ2-5	CASSPPYASHQETQYF	TGTGCCAGCTCACCACCTTATGCCAGTCACCAAGAGACCCAGTACTTC